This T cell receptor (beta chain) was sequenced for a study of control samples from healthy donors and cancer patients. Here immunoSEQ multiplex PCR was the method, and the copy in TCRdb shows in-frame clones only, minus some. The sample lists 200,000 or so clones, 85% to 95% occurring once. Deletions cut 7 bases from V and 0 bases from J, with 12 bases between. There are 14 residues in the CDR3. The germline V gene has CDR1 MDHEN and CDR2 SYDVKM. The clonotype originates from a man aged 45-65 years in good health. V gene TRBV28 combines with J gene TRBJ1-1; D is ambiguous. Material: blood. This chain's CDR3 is CASTRSSLNTEAFF. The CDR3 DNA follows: TGTGCCAGCACCCGAAGCAGTCTGAACACTGAAGCTTTCTTT.